The rows below give T cell receptor beta chains drawn from one sample of a study of OX40 agonist ivuxolimab in advanced cancers. Here immunoSEQ multiplex PCR was the method, and the copy in TCRdb shows in-frame clones only, minus some. Of fewer than 90,000 clones listed, 85% to 90% are singletons. This specimen consisted of CD4+ or CD8+ T cells sorted from blood, obtained in a trial of the OX40 agonist ivuxolimab. These receptors were obtained from an adult with an advanced solid tumor such as melanoma, head and neck, liver or kidney cancer. Both conserved end residues are part of each CDR3. The D gene is left open where the match is weak. Size values are once, few and many counts, or a class for expanded clones, and some rows have none.

v_gene,d_gene,j_gene,abundance,CDR3aa,CDR3nt
TRBV9,-,TRBJ2-1,-,CASSPSLGGYNEQFF,TGTGCCAGCAGCCCTTCCCTCGGGGGCTACAATGAGCAGTTCTTC
TRBV6-5,-,TRBJ2-7,-,CASRPLQGYEQYF,TGTGCCAGCAGACCCCTTCAGGGCTACGAGCAGTACTTC
TRBV5-6,-,TRBJ2-6,-,CASSLGVIYSPGANVLTF,TGTGCCAGCAGCTTGGGGGTAATCTACTCCCCTGGGGCCAACGTCCTGACTTTC
TRBV6-6,TRBD1,TRBJ1-1,-,CASSLGTGAVPNEAFF,TGTGCCAGCAGTCTCGGGACAGGGGCCGTCCCCAATGAAGCTTTCTTT
TRBV18,-,TRBJ2-5,-,CASSPLAGIVETQYF,TGTGCCAGCTCACCTTTGGCAGGGATAGTGGAGACCCAGTACTTC
TRBV10-3,-,TRBJ2-5,-,CAISDLQETQYF,TGTGCCATCAGTGATTTACAAGAGACCCAGTACTTC
TRBV7-9,-,TRBJ1-5,once,CASSFEQPPRANQPQHF,TGTGCCAGCAGCTTCGAACAGCCACCGCGAGCTAATCAGCCCCAGCATTTT
TRBV6-6,TRBD1,TRBJ2-7,-,CASSYGTGDYEQYF,TGTGCCAGCAGTTATGGAACAGGGGACTACGAGCAGTACTTC
TRBV19,-,TRBJ2-5,-,CASSSRSARGETQYF,TGTGCCAGTAGTTCCCGGAGTGCTAGGGGGGAGACCCAGTACTTC
TRBV11-3,TRBD1,TRBJ2-7,-,CASSWTGGLNEQYF,TGTGCCAGCAGCTGGACAGGGGGCTTGAACGAGCAGTACTTC
TRBV18,TRBD1,TRBJ2-3,once,CASSPGQRTDTQYF,TGTGCCAGCTCACCGGGACAGAGGACAGATACGCAGTATTTT
TRBV18,-,TRBJ2-1,-,CASSPRDKTYNEQFF,TGTGCCAGCTCACCCCGGGACAAGACCTACAATGAGCAGTTCTTC
TRBV7-9,TRBD2,TRBJ2-7,-,CASSSRLAGIYEQYF,TGTGCCAGCAGCTCGCGACTAGCGGGGATATACGAGCAGTACTTC
TRBV2,-,TRBJ1-1,-,CASTEEVNTEAFF,TGTGCCAGCACCGAAGAGGTGAACACTGAAGCTTTCTTT
TRBV14,-,TRBJ2-3,-,CASSQDIVAGRYTDTQYF,TGTGCCAGCAGCCAGGACATAGTGGCGGGGAGATACACAGATACGCAGTATTTT
TRBV5-4,TRBD1,TRBJ2-7,-,CASSLGRTGNSYEQYF,TGTGCCAGCAGCTTGGGGAGGACAGGGAACTCCTACGAGCAGTACTTC
TRBV6-1,-,TRBJ1-2,-,CASSSPNNYGYTF,TGTGCCAGCAGTTCGCCCAATAACTATGGCTACACCTTC
TRBV6-6,-,TRBJ2-7,-,CASHDRVSYEQYF,TGTGCCAGCCACGACAGAGTCTCCTACGAGCAGTACTTC
TRBV5-1,-,TRBJ2-3,-,CASSLGVGDTQYF,TGCGCCAGCAGCTTGGGGGTTGGGGATACGCAGTATTTT
TRBV5-1,TRBD2,TRBJ2-1,-,CASSSSSGRAGEQFF,TGCGCCAGCAGCTCATCTAGCGGGAGGGCCGGTGAGCAGTTCTTC
TRBV11-2,-,TRBJ1-2,-,CASSEGRRGYTF,TGTGCCAGCAGCGAGGGACGCCGTGGCTACACCTTC
TRBV7-9,TRBD1,TRBJ1-4,-,CASSRDRGDEKLFF,TGTGCCAGCAGTCGCGACAGGGGGGATGAAAAACTGTTTTTT
TRBV7-9,-,TRBJ1-1,-,CASSSKRDSKREAFF,TGTGCCAGCAGCTCTAAAAGGGACTCTAAGAGGGAAGCTTTCTTT
TRBV19,-,TRBJ2-5,-,CASRDRGGGTQYF,TGTGCCAGTAGAGACAGGGGAGGGGGGACCCAGTACTTC
TRBV28,-,TRBJ2-3,-,CASHDSTGGFTDTQYF,TGTGCCAGTCATGATTCGACAGGAGGGTTCACAGATACGCAGTATTTT
TRBV7-6,-,TRBJ2-3,-,CASSGGNTQYF,TGTGCCAGCAGCGGTGGGAATACGCAGTATTTT
TRBV11-3,TRBD1,TRBJ2-7,few,CASSLDLPGQGNNEQYF,TGTGCCAGCAGCTTAGATCTGCCGGGACAGGGGAACAACGAGCAGTACTTC
TRBV19,-,TRBJ1-1,medium-sized,CASAGSTEAFF,TGTGCCAGTGCAGGGAGCACTGAAGCTTTCTTT
TRBV19,-,TRBJ1-5,-,CASNKQLNQPQHF,TGTGCCAGTAATAAACAGCTGAATCAGCCCCAGCATTTT
TRBV9,-,TRBJ2-1,once,CASSVGILTHNEQFF,TGTGCCAGCAGCGTAGGAATATTAACCCACAATGAGCAGTTCTTC
TRBV29-1,TRBD2,TRBJ2-1,-,CSVDLAEFYNEQFF,TGCAGCGTTGACCTAGCGGAATTCTACAATGAGCAGTTCTTC
TRBV7-3,TRBD2,TRBJ2-1,-,CASSPSGSSSYNEQFF,TGTGCCAGCAGCCCGAGCGGGAGTTCCTCCTACAATGAGCAGTTCTTC
TRBV19,-,TRBJ1-2,-,CASSIVGSYGYTF,TGTGCCAGTAGTATAGTGGGCAGTTATGGCTACACCTTC
TRBV4-2,-,TRBJ1-4,-,CASSPKPGPSYEKLFF,TGTGCCAGCAGCCCCAAACCGGGCCCCTCATATGAAAAACTGTTTTTT
TRBV30,-,TRBJ1-3,-,CAWSLGQSSGNTIYF,TGTGCCTGGAGCCTAGGACAGAGCTCTGGAAACACCATATATTTT
TRBV5-1,TRBD2,TRBJ2-1,-,CASSWGVSGTSSYNEQFF,TGCGCCAGCAGCTGGGGCGTCAGCGGGACGAGCTCCTACAATGAGCAGTTCTTC
TRBV29-1,TRBD1,TRBJ2-1,-,CSVRQGAPGNEQFF,TGCAGCGTTCGACAGGGGGCTCCGGGGAATGAGCAGTTCTTC
TRBV5-8,-,TRBJ1-6,-,CASSLEAGWRNSPLHF,TGTGCCAGCAGCTTGGAGGCCGGGTGGAGAAATTCACCCCTCCACTTT
TRBV7-8,-,TRBJ1-2,-,CASSPKEDGSYGYTF,TGTGCCAGCAGCCCTAAGGAGGACGGTTCCTATGGCTACACCTTC
TRBV27,-,TRBJ1-2,-,CASSYLQGGYTF,TGTGCCAGCAGTTACCTCCAGGGTGGCTACACCTTC
TRBV10-3,TRBD2,TRBJ2-1,-,CAISEGTTQRNEQFF,TGTGCCATCAGTGAAGGGACTACGCAACGAAATGAGCAGTTCTTC
TRBV7-9,TRBD1,TRBJ2-1,once,CASSRGTGNYNEQFF,TGTGCCAGCAGCCGAGGGACAGGGAACTACAATGAGCAGTTCTTC